The 17 T cell receptor beta chains listed next were all sequenced from one sample in a study of cytomegalovirus exposure and HLA in healthy donors. Both 60 Vbeta primers and 13 Jbeta primers went into the PCR. The table came from immunoSEQ multiplex PCR; TCRdb's copy has only in-frame clones and leaves some out. The sample has about 190,000 clones, 74% seen once; the top ten hold less than 4%. The sequenced sample was PBMCs. These receptors all come from a woman in her twenties or thirties in good health and CMV-seropositive.

On this clone itself: The junction and the germline gene differ at one end; a read error may be behind it. In the same sample, other DNA sequences code for this CDR3. The rearrangement uses TRBV28 and TRBJ1-5, with D maybe TRBD1 (6 bases). CDR3 length equals 16 residues. Germline lookup yields CDR1 MDHEN and CDR2 SYDVKM. The CDR3: CASRTGRFLSNQPQHF. As DNA, the CDR3 is TGCGCCAGCAGAACAGGGAGATTTCTTAGCAATCAGCCCCAGCATTTT.

The chain employs TRBV5-1 and TRBJ2-5; 12 bases are a match to TRBD2. The CDR3 runs to 17 residues. Germline loops: CDR1 SGHRS, CDR2 YFSETQ. V was clipped by 5 bases and J by 2 bases; unmatched bases: 10. The CDR3 DNA sequence: TGCGCCAGCAGACGGGAAGGGACTAGCGGGCTTCAAGAGACCCAGTACTTC. Its translation: CASRREGTSGLQETQYF. The full variable domain, with the rest looked up from reference TRBV5-1 and TRBJ2-5, is KAGVTQTPRYLIKTRGQQVTLSCSPISGHRSVSWYQQTPGQGLQFLFEYFSETQRNKGNFPGRFSGRQFSNSRSEMNVSTLELGDSALYLCASRREGTSGLQETQYFGPGTRLLVL.

This chain connects TRBV28 to TRBJ1-1; D call uncertain. V was pared by 1 base and J by 1 base, with 7 bases between. CDR3 length: 14 amino acids. Looked up from germline, CDR1 is MDHEN and CDR2 is SYDVKM. CDR3: CASSLLAENTEAFF. The CDR3 region has the DNA TGTGCCAGCAGTTTATTGGCTGAGAACACTGAAGCTTTCTTT.

This clone showed up just once. A read error may produce the germline difference seen at one junction end. This chain connects TRBV7-9 to TRBJ2-1; 11 bases align to TRBD2. Germline V gene sequence: CDR1 SEHNR, CDR2 FQNEAQ (reference sequence). The CDR3 sequence is 14 residues long. The CDR3 loop is CSSTPGLAANEQFF. Written as DNA, the CDR3 is TGTTCCAGCACCCCGGGACTAGCGGCCAATGAGCAGTTCTTC.

V usage is TRBV4-2 and J usage is TRBJ2-2, with D unresolved. The V gene's germline CDR1 is LGHNA and CDR2 YNFKEQ. The CDR3 covers 15 residues. V lost 1 base and J 1 base, leaving 7 bases between the germline ends. DNA of the CDR3: TGTGCCAGCAGCCAAGCCCCATTGAACACCGGGGAGCTGTTTTTT. This encodes CASSQAPLNTGELFF.

Details on this clone: One end of the junction is discordant with germline, which a read error may explain. The CDR3 nucleotides are TGTACCAGCAGTGATGATAGCGGGAGGGCCGGCAATGAGCAGTTCTTC. It codes for CTSSDDSGRAGNEQFF. The chain is built from TRBV6-4 and TRBJ2-1, with 11 bases fitting TRBD2. CDR3 length equals 16 residues. CDR1 and CDR2 (germline): MRHNA, SNTAGT.

The chain joins TRBV18 to TRBJ2-7; D perhaps matches TRBD2 (5 bases). Looked up from germline, CDR1 is KGHSH and CDR2 is LQKENI. The CDR3 contains 14 residues. V lost 6 bases and J lost 1, with 13 bases in between. The CDR3 here is CASSGREKSYEQYF. The CDR3 nucleotides read TGTGCCAGCTCTGGACGGGAAAAATCCTACGAGCAGTACTTC.

This chain joins TRBV5-4 and TRBJ2-3; 11 positions match TRBD2. This CDR3 is 15 amino acids long. CDR1 and CDR2 from the germline V gene are SGHNT and YYREEE (reference sequence). Trimming took 4 bases from V and 1 from J; bases not matched to a gene: 2. The CDR3 DNA reads as TGTGCCAGCAGCCCGGGACTAGCGGGCACAGATACGCAGTATTTT. The encoded protein is CASSPGLAGTDTQYF.

The V and J genes are TRBV6-5 and TRBJ1-2, with D perhaps TRBD1 (5 bases). Trimming took 5 bases from V and 3 from J, leaving 13 bases between them. Per the germline V gene, CDR1 is MNHEY and CDR2 is SVGAGI. CDR3 size: 14 residues. The CDR3 sequence: CASSEGIGDYGYTF. DNA of the CDR3: TGTGCCAGCAGTGAAGGGATAGGGGACTATGGCTACACCTTC.

This chain uses TRBV27 with TRBJ2-1, with 7 bases lining up with TRBD2. Trimming took 5 bases from V and 0 from J; bases not matched to a gene: 7. CDR3 length: 16 residues. CDR1 and CDR2 from the germline V gene are MNHEY and SMNVEV (reference sequence). CDR3 bases: TGTGCCAGCAGTCCGTTTAGCGGGTACTCCTACAATGAGCAGTTCTTC. Translated: CASSPFSGYSYNEQFF.

The chain recombines TRBV2 with TRBJ2-7, with 10 nucleotides matching TRBD1. Germline loops: CDR1 SNHLY, CDR2 FYNNEI. The CDR3 runs 16 residues. J lost 7 bases, V lost 8 bases, and 17 bases had no gene match. Here the CDR3 DNA reads TGTGCCAGCCTTATAAAGACCGGGACAGGGGAACAAGAGCAGTACTTC. Protein product: CASLIKTGTGEQEQYF.

The J gene is TRBJ1-4, the V gene TRBV6-1; a weak D match, TRBD1 (6 bases). Trimming removed 5 bases at V and 5 bases at J, with 12 bases between. The germline V gene has CDR1 MNHNS and CDR2 SASEGT. The CDR3 sequence is 14 residues long. CDR3 region: CASSPPGHNEKLFF. The CDR3 DNA reads TGTGCCAGCAGTCCCCCGGGACACAATGAAAAACTGTTTTTT.

The rearrangement links TRBV6-1 to TRBJ2-5, with TRBD1 as a possible D gene (8 bases). Germline lookup yields CDR1 MNHNS and CDR2 SASEGT. V lost 5 bases to trimming and J lost 3 bases, with 13 bases between them. This CDR3 contains 14 residues. The CDR3 DNA is TGTGCCAGCAGTCACAGGGGGAGGGAAGAGACCCAGTACTTC. Its translation: CASSHRGREETQYF.

The chain combines TRBV9 with TRBJ2-7; 9 bases map to TRBD1. V lost 3 bases and J lost 0; bases outside the gene matches: 4. Germline V gene data show CDR1 as SGDLS and CDR2 as YYNGEE. The CDR3 extends over 15 amino acids. DNA for the CDR3: TGTGCCAGCAGCGCCACAGGGGGCCTCTCCTACGAGCAGTACTTC. Translated: CASSATGGLSYEQYF. Using reference TRBV9 and TRBJ2-7 for the parts outside the CDR3, the full variable domain is DSGVTQTPKHLITATGQRVTLRCSPRSGDLSVYWYQQSLDQGLQFLIQYYNGEERAKGNILERFSAQQFPDLHSELNLSSLELGDSALYFCASSATGGLSYEQYFGPGTRLTVT.

V and J are TRBV7-2 and TRBJ2-3; 8 positions match TRBD1. There are 14 residues in the CDR3. Germline CDR1 SGHTA, CDR2 FQGNSA. Trimming cost V 5 bases and J 6 bases; bases outside gene matches: 7. The CDR3 region has the DNA TGTGCCAGCAGCCCGACAGGGGCCAGGGATACGCAGTATTTT. Its protein is CASSPTGARDTQYF.

V and J are TRBV5-1 and TRBJ2-7, with a possible D match to TRBD2 (7 bases). CDR3 length equals 14 residues. Germline-derived CDR1 and CDR2 are SGHRS and YFSETQ. V lost 6 bases, J lost 4 bases, and 17 bases lay in between. CDR3 DNA: TGCGCCAGCACCGGGGCGGGGGCCGGGTACGAGCAGTACTTC. Translation gives CASTGAGAGYEQYF.

The genes are TRBV28 and TRBJ1-1; 7 positions agree with TRBD1. Germline CDR1 MDHEN, CDR2 SYDVKM. CDR3 length equals 16 residues. Germline trimming cut 5 bases from V and 0 bases from J; bases unmatched to any gene: 9. Here the CDR3 reads CASSPGDSLMNTEAFF. For the CDR3, the DNA is TGTGCCAGCAGTCCGGGGGACAGTTTGATGAACACTGAAGCTTTCTTT.